This T cell receptor (beta chain) originates from a study of spatial heterogeneity in lung cancer. In the study overall: As counted in raw reads, each unique TCR and UMI combination appeared more than ten times on average.

Every TCR cDNA molecule carried a tag that served as a unique molecular identifier. One entry per CDR3 protein results from TCRdb running MiXCR on the 5' RACE reads. The sample records about 6,800 distinct CDR3 sequences, about 13% being singletons. This clonotype is labeled medium-sized (0.01 to 0.1%). Its cognate antigen is unknown. This beta chain appears as a stray read in a library generated for alpha chains; its size is not informative. Time point reported: sample taken at primary tumor resection. Samples were obtained from about 75 donors, all untreated early-stage non-small cell lung cancer patients. Findings of the study overall: Tracking of tumor mutation counts was seen in expanded intratumoral alpha and beta TCR counts. Regional and ubiquitous nonsynonymous mutations were tracked by counts of regional and ubiquitous expanded TCRs, respectively.

The CDR3 contains 15 residues. V was pared by 2 bases and J by 0 bases, with 11 bases between. CDR1 GTSNPN and CDR2 SVGIG come from the germline V gene (reference sequence). Sample: lung tumor tissue, taken at surgery. The chain uses TRBV30 and TRBJ2-4; the D is unclear. This clonotype was obtained from a male donor with early-stage non-small cell lung cancer. The CDR3 is CAWSLKIIAKNIQYF. CDR3 bases: TGTGCCTGGAGTCTCAAGATTATAGCCAAAAACATTCAGTACTTC.